The 11 T cell receptor beta chains given below trace back to one sample, sequenced in a study of T cell changes during pregnancy in multiple sclerosis. Using immunoSEQ multiplex PCR, the repertoire was profiled, and TCRdb retains in-frame clones only, with some absent. The sample holds about 110,000 clones, about 89% seen once. The source was peripheral blood, collected after pregnancy. All receptors come from a female donor with multiple sclerosis, enrolled in a pregnancy study.

V and J are TRBV19 and TRBJ2-6, with D perhaps TRBD2 (5 bases). The germline V gene encodes CDR1 LNHDA and CDR2 SQIVND (reference sequence). V gave up 7 bases and J gave up 1 base, with 8 bases separating them. The CDR3 has 14 amino acids. The CDR3: CASNPGSGANVLTF. CDR3 sequence (DNA): TGTGCCAGTAACCCGGGATCTGGGGCCAACGTCCTGACTTTC.

The rearrangement joins TRBV7-3 to TRBJ2-5; a weak D match, TRBD1 (6 bases). CDR3 length: 13 residues. V lost 5 bases and J lost 0, with 7 bases in between. The germline V gene has CDR1 SGHTA and CDR2 FQGTGA. DNA of the CDR3: TGTGCCAGCAGCAGACAGGACCAAGAGACCCAGTACTTC. Protein sequence: CASSRQDQETQYF. Supplemented by reference TRBV7-3 and TRBJ2-5, the full variable domain reads GAGVSQTPSNKVTEKGKYVELRCDPISGHTALYWYRQSLGQGPEFLIYFQGTGAADDSGLPNDRFFAVRPEGSVSTLKIQRTERGDSAVYLCASSRQDQETQYFGPGTRLLVL.

V usage is TRBV21-1 and J usage is TRBJ2-4; the table's D call, TRBD1, was not checked against the DNA. TRBV21-1 is marked as a pseudogene. This CDR3 region has 16 residues. CDR3 in amino acids: CASSKEGTGKKNIQYF. As DNA, the CDR3 is TGTGCCAGCAGCAAAGAAGGAACAGGGAAAAAAAACATTCAGTACTTC.

The gene calls are TRBV19 and TRBJ1-5; 9 positions match TRBD1. V shed 7 bases, J shed 6 bases, and the junction held 16 bases outside the gene matches. Germline V lookup: CDR1 LNHDA, CDR2 SQIVND (reference sequence). The CDR3 sequence is 17 residues long. The CDR3 DNA follows: TGTGCCAGTACTTCCGGGACAGGGTTTCGGCCGAGTCAGCCCCAGCATTTT. The encoded protein is CASTSGTGFRPSQPQHF.

CDR3 residues: CASAFEVEGTSSYNEQFF. The CDR3 coding sequence is TGTGCTAGTGCCTTCGAAGTGGAGGGGACTAGCTCCTACAATGAGCAGTTCTTC. The chain couples TRBV12-5 to TRBJ2-1, with TRBD2 matching 8 bases. The CDR3 is made up of 18 amino acids. The V gene end was trimmed by 7 bases and the J gene end by 0 bases; junction bases not matched to a gene: 14. Germline values: CDR1 LGHNT, CDR2 FRNRAP.

V and J are TRBV19 and TRBJ1-3; tentatively, D is TRBD1 (5 bases). CDR3 length equals 12 residues. V was trimmed by 7 bases and J by 3 bases, leaving 7 bases between them. Per germline, CDR1 LNHDA and CDR2 SQIVND (reference sequence). Written as DNA, the CDR3 is TGTGCCAGTATCGACAGTGGAAACACCATATATTTT. Translated, it gives CASIDSGNTIYF.

The V gene is TRBV18, the J gene TRBJ1-6; 7 bases agree with TRBD1. Germline V gene lookup returns CDR1 KGHSH and CDR2 LQKENI. J lost 8 bases, V lost 6 bases, and 7 bases had no gene match. CDR3 size: 14 residues. The CDR3 region has the DNA TGTGCCAGCTCTCAAGGACAGGACTATTCACCCCTCCACTTT. Translating gives CASSQGQDYSPLHF.

The chain has TRBV25-1 and TRBJ2-1; 11 positions agree with TRBD2. Germline values: CDR1 MGHDK, CDR2 SYGVNS. V trimming: 4 bases; J trimming: 5 bases; junction bases outside the gene matches: 10. CDR3 length equals 17 residues. CDR3 residues: CASSGYFLAGGNNEQFF. CDR3 DNA: TGTGCCAGCAGTGGGTATTTCCTAGCGGGGGGTAACAATGAGCAGTTCTTC.

The V and J genes are TRBV2 and TRBJ2-1; TRBD2 aligns across 9 bases. The CDR3 is 16 residues long. The V and J ends lost 6 bases and 10 bases, in that order; junction bases with no gene match: 16. In germline, CDR1 is SNHLY, CDR2 FYNNEI. The CDR3 is CASSGGLAGSGVEQFF. The CDR3 DNA follows: TGTGCCAGCAGCGGTGGGCTAGCGGGGTCAGGTGTCGAGCAGTTCTTC.

The rearrangement joins TRBV6-6 to TRBJ1-2; 7 bases match TRBD1. Trimming took 6 bases from V and 3 from J; bases not matched to a gene: 7. The CDR3 loop spans 14 amino acids. The germline V gene encodes CDR1 MNHNY and CDR2 SVGAGI (reference sequence). The CDR3 DNA sequence: TGTGCCAGCAGAGAGACAGGGCTTTACTATGGCTACACCTTC. As protein: CASRETGLYYGYTF.

This clone was counted a single time. The chain has TRBV11-1 and TRBJ2-2; possibly TRBD1 for D (5 bases). The CDR3 spans 16 residues. V lost 1 base and J 2 bases, leaving 11 bases between the germline ends. The germline gives CDR1 SGHAT, CDR2 FQDESV (reference sequence). CDR3 loop: CASSLDVRENTGELFF. The CDR3 bases are TGTGCCAGCAGCTTAGACGTCAGGGAAAACACCGGGGAGCTGTTTTTT.